Each of the 5 T cell receptor beta chains below was sequenced from the same sample in a study of blood T cell repertoires in COVID-19. The assay was immunoSEQ multiplex PCR, and TCRdb's table has in-frame clones only and misses some. This sample has about 150,000 clones, with about nine tenths found just once. Input material: PBMCs or T cells enriched from blood (not recorded which). The receptor source for this set is a man aged 50-60 years who had recovered from COVID-19.

J is TRBJ2-5 and V is TRBV5-1; D gene ambiguous. The V end was cut by 3 bases, the J end by 1 base, with 7 bases between. The CDR3 is made up of 13 amino acids. Germline values: CDR1 SGHRS, CDR2 YFSETQ. CDR3 in amino acids: CASSSGLQETQYF. The CDR3 region has the DNA TGCGCCAGCAGCTCGGGTCTCCAAGAGACCCAGTACTTC.

The rearrangement joins TRBV7-9 to TRBJ1-4; D not resolved. Trimming pared 8 bases from V and 10 bases from J, leaving 17 bases between. Germline CDR1 SEHNR, CDR2 FQNEAQ (reference sequence). This CDR3 region has 13 residues. The CDR3 here is CASEREGTGKLFF. The DNA of the CDR3 is TGTGCCAGCGAAAGAGAGGGTACGGGAAAACTGTTTTTT.

The chain couples TRBV3-1 (or the pseudogene TRBV3-2) to TRBJ2-1; 11 nucleotides agree with TRBD2. CDR3 length: 15 amino acids. J lost 4 bases, V lost 4 bases, and 3 bases had no gene match. Per the germline V gene, CDR1 is LGHDT and CDR2 is YNNKEL (reference sequence). Here the CDR3 reads CASSRGTSGYNEQFF. In nucleotides, the CDR3 is TGTGCCAGCAGCCGCGGGACTAGCGGATACAATGAGCAGTTCTTC.

This chain joins TRBV19 and TRBJ2-7, with 7 positions matching TRBD2. CDR3 size: 18 residues. The germline V gene has CDR1 LNHDA and CDR2 SQIVND (reference sequence). The J segment lost 5 bases and the V segment lost 9 bases, leaving 25 bases of the junction unmatched. The CDR3: CASSRRPPSREVSHEQYF. The CDR3 DNA sequence: TGTGCCAGCTCCCGGAGACCACCTTCACGGGAGGTATCACACGAGCAGTACTTC.

The chain links TRBV4-1 to TRBJ1-6; 9 bases line up with TRBD1. Germline V gives CDR1 MGHRA, CDR2 YSYEKL. The junction had 4 bases not matched to a gene; V was cut back by 4 bases and J by 0 bases. This CDR3 contains 17 residues. The CDR3: CASSPGQGSSYNSPLHF. CDR3 in DNA: TGCGCCAGCAGCCCAGGACAGGGGAGCTCCTATAATTCACCCCTCCACTTT.